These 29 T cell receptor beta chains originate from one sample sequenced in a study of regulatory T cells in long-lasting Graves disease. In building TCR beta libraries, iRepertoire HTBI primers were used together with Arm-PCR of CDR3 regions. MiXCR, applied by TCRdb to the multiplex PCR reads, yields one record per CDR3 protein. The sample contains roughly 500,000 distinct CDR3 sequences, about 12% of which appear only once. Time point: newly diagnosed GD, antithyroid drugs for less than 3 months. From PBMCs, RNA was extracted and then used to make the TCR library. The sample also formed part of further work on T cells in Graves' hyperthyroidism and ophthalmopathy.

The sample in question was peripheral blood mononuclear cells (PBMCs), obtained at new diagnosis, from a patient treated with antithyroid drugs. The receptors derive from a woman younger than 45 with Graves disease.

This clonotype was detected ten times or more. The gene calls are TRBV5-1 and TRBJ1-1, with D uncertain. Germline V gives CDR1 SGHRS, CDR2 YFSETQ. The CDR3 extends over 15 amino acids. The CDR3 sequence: CVRKRRRWADTEAFF. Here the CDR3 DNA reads TGCGTGAGAAAGAGGCGGAGGTGGGCCGACACTGAAGCTTTCTTT.

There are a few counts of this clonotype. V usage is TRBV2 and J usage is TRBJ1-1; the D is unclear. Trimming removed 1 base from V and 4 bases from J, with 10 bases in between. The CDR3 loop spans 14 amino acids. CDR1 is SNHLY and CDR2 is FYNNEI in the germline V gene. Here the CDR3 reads CASSEVPRSTEAFF. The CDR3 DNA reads TGTGCCAGCAGTGAAGTTCCGCGGTCCACTGAAGCTTTCTTT.

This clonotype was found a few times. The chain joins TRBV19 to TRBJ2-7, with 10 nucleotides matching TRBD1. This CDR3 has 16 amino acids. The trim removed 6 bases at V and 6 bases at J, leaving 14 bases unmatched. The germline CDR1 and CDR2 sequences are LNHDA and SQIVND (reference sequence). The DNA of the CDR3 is TGTGCCAGTAGCCCCACCCGGGACAGGGGTCGGGCCGAGCAGTACTTC. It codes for CASSPTRDRGRAEQYF.

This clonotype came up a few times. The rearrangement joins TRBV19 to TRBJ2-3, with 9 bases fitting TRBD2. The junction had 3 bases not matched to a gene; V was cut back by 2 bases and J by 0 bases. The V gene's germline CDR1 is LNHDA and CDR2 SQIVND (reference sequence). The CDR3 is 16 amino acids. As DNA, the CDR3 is TGTGCCAGTAGTATATTAAGCGGGAGGAGCACAGATACGCAGTATTTT. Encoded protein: CASSILSGRSTDTQYF.

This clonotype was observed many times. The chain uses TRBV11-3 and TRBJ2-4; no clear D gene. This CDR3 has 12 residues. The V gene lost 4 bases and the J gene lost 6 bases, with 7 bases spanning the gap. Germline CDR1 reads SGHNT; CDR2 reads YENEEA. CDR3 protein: CASSSNPNIQYF. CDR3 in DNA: TGTGCCAGCAGCTCTAACCCAAACATTCAGTACTTC.

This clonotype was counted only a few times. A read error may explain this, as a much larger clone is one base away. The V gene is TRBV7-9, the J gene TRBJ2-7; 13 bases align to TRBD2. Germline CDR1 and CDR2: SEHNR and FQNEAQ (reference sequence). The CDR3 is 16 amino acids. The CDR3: CAGSSTSGRALDEQYF. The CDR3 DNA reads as TGTGCCGGCAGCTCTACTAGCGGGAGGGCTCTTGACGAGCAGTACTTC.

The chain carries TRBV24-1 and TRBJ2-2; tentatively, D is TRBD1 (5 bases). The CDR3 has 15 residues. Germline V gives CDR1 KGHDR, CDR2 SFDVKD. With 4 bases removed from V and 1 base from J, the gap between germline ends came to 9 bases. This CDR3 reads CATSDSGQNTGELFF. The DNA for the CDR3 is TGTGCCACCAGTGACTCCGGACAGAACACCGGGGAGCTGTTTTTT.

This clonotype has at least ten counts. CDR3 residues: CASRTQGNEQYF. In DNA form, the CDR3 reads TGTGCCAGCAGGACACAGGGAAACGAGCAGTACTTC. The gene calls are TRBV28 and TRBJ2-7; tentatively, D is TRBD1 (6 bases). The CDR3 runs 12 residues. Trimming removed 6 bases from V and 5 bases from J, with 11 bases in between. CDR1 and CDR2 from the germline V gene are MDHEN and SYDVKM.

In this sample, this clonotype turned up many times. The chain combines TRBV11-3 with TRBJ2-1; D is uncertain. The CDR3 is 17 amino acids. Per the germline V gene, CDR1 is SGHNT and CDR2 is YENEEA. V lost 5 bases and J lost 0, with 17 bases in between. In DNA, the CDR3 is TGTGCCAGCAGCCCGCGATCCGGACGGAGCTCCTACAATGAGCAGTTCTTC. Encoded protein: CASSPRSGRSSYNEQFF.

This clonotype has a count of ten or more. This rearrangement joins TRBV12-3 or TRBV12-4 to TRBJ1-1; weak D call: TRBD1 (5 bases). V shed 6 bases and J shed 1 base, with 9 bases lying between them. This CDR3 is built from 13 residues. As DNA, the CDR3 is TGTGCCAGCAGGCCAACAGGGAACACTGAAGCTTTCTTT. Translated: CASRPTGNTEAFF.

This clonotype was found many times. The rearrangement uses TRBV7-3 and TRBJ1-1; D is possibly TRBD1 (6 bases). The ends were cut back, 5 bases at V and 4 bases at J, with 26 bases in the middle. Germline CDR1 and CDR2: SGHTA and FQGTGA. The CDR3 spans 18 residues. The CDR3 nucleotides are TGTGCCAGCAGCCCCTGGGGGGGGGCCCTCCTCGGATTCACTGAAGCTTTCTTT. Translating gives CASSPWGGALLGFTEAFF.

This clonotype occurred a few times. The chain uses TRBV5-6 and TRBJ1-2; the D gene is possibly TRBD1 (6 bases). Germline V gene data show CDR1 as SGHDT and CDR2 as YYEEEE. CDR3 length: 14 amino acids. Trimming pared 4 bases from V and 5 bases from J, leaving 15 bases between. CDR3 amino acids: CASSGEDRIYGYTF. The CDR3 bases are TGTGCCAGCAGCGGAGAAGACAGGATTTATGGCTACACCTTC.

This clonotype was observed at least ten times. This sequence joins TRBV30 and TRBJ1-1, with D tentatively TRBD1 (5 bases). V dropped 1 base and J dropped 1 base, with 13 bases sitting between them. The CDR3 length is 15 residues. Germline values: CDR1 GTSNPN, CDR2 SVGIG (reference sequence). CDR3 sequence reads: CAWSAPPQGNTEAFF. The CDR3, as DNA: TGTGCCTGGAGTGCCCCCCCGCAGGGGAACACTGAAGCTTTCTTT.

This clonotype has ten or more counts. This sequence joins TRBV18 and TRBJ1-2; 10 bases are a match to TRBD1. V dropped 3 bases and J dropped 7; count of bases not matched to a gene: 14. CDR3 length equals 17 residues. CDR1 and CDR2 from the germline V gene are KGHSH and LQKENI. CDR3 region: CASSPEGTGASPVGYTF. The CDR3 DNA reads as TGTGCCAGCTCACCTGAAGGGACAGGGGCCTCTCCGGTTGGCTACACCTTC. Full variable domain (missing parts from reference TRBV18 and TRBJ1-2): NAGVMQNPRHLVRRRGQEARLRCSPMKGHSHVYWYRQLPEEGLKFMVYLQKENIIDESGMPKERFSAEFPKEGPSILRIQQVVRGDSAAYFCASSPEGTGASPVGYTFGSGTRLTVV.

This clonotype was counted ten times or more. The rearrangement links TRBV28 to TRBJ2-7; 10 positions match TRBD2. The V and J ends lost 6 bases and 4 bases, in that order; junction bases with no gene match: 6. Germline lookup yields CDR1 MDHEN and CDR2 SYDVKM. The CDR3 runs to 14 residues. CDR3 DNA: TGTGCCAGCAGAGGAGTAGCGGGAGGTTACGAGCAGTACTTC. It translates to CASRGVAGGYEQYF.

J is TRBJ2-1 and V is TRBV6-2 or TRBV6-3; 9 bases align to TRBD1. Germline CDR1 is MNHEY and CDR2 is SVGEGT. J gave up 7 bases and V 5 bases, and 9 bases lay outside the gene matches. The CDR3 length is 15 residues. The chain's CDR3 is CASSPTGGAGNEQFF. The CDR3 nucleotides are TGTGCCAGCAGTCCTACAGGGGGCGCGGGTAATGAGCAGTTCTTC.

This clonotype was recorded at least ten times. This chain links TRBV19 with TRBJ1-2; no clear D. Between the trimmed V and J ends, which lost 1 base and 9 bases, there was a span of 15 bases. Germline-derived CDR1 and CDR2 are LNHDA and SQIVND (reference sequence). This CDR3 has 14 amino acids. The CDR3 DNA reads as TGTGCCAGTAGTATAGTATCGAATTTGTTCCGCTACACCTTC. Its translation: CASSIVSNLFRYTF.

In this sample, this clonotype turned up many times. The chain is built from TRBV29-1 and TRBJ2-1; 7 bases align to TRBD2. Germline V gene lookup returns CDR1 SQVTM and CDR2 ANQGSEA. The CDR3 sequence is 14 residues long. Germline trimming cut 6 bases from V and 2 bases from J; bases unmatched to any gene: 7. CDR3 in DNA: TGCAGCGTCGCTACTAGCGTTGCCTACAATGAGCAGTTCTTC. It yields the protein CSVATSVAYNEQFF.

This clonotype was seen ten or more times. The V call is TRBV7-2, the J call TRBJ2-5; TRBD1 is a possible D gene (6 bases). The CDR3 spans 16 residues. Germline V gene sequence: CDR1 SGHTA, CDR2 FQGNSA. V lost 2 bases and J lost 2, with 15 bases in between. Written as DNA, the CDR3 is TGTGCCAGCAGCTTAACCAGGGGATTAGGGCAAGAGACCCAGTACTTC. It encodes CASSLTRGLGQETQYF.

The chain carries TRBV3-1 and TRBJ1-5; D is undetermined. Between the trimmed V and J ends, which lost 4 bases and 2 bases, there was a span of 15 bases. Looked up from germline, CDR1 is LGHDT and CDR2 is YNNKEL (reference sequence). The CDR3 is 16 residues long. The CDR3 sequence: CASSPGLLGRNQPQHF. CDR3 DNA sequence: TGTGCCAGCAGCCCAGGTTTACTAGGCCGCAATCAGCCCCAGCATTTT.

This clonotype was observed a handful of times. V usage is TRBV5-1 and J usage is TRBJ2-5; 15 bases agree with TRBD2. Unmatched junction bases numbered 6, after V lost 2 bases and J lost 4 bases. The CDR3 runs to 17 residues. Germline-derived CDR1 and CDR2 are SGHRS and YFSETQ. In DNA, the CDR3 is TGCGCCAGCAGCTTTATACCGGGACTAGCGGGAGGAGAGACCCAGTACTTC. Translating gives CASSFIPGLAGGETQYF.

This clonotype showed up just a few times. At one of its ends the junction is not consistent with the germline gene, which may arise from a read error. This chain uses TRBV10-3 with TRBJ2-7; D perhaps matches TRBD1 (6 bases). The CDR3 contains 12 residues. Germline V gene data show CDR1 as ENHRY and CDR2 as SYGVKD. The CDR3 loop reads CAISETGYGQYF. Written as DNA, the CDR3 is TGTGCCATCAGTGAGACAGGGTACGGGCAGTACTTC.

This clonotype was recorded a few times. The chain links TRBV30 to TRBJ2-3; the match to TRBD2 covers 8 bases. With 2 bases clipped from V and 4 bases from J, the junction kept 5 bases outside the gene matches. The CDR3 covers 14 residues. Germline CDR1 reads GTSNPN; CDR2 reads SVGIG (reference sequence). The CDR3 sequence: CAWSPSGGSDTQYF. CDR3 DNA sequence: TGTGCCTGGAGTCCGTCGGGAGGGTCAGATACGCAGTATTTT.

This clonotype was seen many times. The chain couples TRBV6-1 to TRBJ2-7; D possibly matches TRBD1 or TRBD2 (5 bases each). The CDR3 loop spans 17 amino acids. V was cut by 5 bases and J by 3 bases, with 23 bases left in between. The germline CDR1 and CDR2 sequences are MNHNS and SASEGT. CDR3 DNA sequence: TGTGCCAGCAGTCCCCGGGCAGGGAGCCTTCTGGACTACGAGCAGTACTTC. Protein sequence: CASSPRAGSLLDYEQYF.

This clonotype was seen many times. CDR3 nucleotides: TGTGCCAGCAGTTCCCGTCCTCCCGGTGGCTACACCTTC. Protein product: CASSSRPPGGYTF. V is TRBV12-3 or TRBV12-4 and J is TRBJ1-2; D remains unclear. The CDR3 has 13 amino acids. V was cut by 4 bases and J by 7 bases, with 13 bases left in between.

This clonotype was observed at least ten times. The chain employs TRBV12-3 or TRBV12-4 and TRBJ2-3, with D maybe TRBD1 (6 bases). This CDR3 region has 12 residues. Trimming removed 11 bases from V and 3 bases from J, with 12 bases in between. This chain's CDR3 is CAAGDGTDTQYF. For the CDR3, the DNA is TGTGCCGCAGGGGACGGTACAGATACGCAGTATTTT.

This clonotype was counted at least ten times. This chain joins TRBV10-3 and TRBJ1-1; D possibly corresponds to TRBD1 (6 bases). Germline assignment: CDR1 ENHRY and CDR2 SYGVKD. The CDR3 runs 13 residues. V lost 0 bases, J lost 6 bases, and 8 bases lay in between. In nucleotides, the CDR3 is TGTGCCATCAGTGAGTCTTGGACAGCTGAAGCTTTCTTT. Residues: CAISESWTAEAFF.

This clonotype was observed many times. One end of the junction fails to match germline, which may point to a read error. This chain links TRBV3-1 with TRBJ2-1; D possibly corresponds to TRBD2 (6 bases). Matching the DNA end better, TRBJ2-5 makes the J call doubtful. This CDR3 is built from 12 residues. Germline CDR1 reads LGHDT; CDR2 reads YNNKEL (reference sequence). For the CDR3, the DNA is TGTGCCAGCAGCCAAGGGGGGGAGATCCAGTACTTC. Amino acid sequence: CASSQGGEIQYF.

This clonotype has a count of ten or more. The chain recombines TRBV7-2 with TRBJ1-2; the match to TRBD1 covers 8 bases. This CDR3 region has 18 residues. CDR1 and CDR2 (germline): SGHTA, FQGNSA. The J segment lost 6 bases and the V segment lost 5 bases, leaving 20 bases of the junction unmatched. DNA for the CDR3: TGTGCCAGCAGCGGGTTCTACAGGGGGGCTACATCTTCTCATGGCTACACCTTC. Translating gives CASSGFYRGATSSHGYTF.